Listed below are T cell receptor beta chains from one sample, sequenced in a study of T cells expressing NK-cell markers. TCRdb reprocessed the 5' RACE reads; each CDR3 protein has one entry and no DNA is given. The sample data list around 100,000 distinct CDR3 sequences. The sequenced material came from blood T cells: a sorted CD56 or NKG2C T cell subset, CD4+ or CD8+ T cells, or bulk PBMC T cells (not recorded which). All receptors derive from a woman aged 18 to 75 in good health. Both conserved end residues are part of each CDR3.

V	J	CDR3
TRBV4-3	TRBJ2-6	CASSLNLGPYSGANVLTF
TRBV6-1	TRBJ2-7	CASSEGGMSLEQYF
TRBV7-9	TRBJ2-2	CASSSTGWTGELFF
TRBV10-3	TRBJ2-5	CAISESVTLANRETQYF
TRBV6-2/TRBV6-3	TRBJ2-5	CASSPTGTPTETQYF
TRBV20-1	TRBJ2-7	CSARNRAQTYEQYF
TRBV7-9	TRBJ2-2	CASSLAGNGELFF
TRBV19	TRBJ2-1	CASSLPLGSDNEQFF
TRBV4-1	TRBJ1-1	CASSHPPTGRNTEAFF
TRBV27	TRBJ1-1	CASTRQMGNTEAFF
TRBV19	TRBJ2-1	CASSPRSGLVVRIRSYNEQFF
TRBV20-1	TRBJ2-5	CSARDSGTAIVYQETQYF
TRBV9	TRBJ2-7	CASSVDGWAYEQYF
TRBV20-1	TRBJ1-1	CSAGKTGGRWDTEAFF
TRBV2	TRBJ2-7	CASSEARWGEQYF
TRBV5-1	TRBJ2-1	CASSVDPPEAHNEQFF
TRBV28	TRBJ1-5	CASSLAGGRNQPQHF
TRBV20-1	TRBJ2-7	CSASWGGGTSYEQYF
TRBV3-1	TRBJ2-2	CASSQDLYTGELFF
TRBV3-1	TRBJ2-1	CASSQTLAGGYNEQFF
TRBV19	TRBJ2-1	CASSMSDQSQNEQFF
TRBV20-1	TRBJ2-3	CSARVGSGDTDTQYF
TRBV14	TRBJ2-1	CASSQNRGGREQFF
TRBV7-9	TRBJ1-1	CASSDGRTNTEAFF
TRBV5-1	TRBJ2-5	CASSFGNGTKETQYF
TRBV20-1	TRBJ1-5	CSARAFAGYQPQHF
TRBV14	TRBJ1-1	CASSTQHGSLGAFF
TRBV14	TRBJ2-5	CASSHLAGVGETQYF
TRBV29-1	TRBJ2-1	CSVPGQGLGEQYF
TRBV9	TRBJ2-7	CASSSGTGTFEQYF
TRBV18	TRBJ2-7	CASSPPGRPSYEQYF
TRBV6-5	TRBJ2-5	CASSFRDREYQETQYF
TRBV7-6	TRBJ2-3	CASSPPPGTDTQYF
TRBV27	TRBJ1-5	CASSLVPGSSNQPQHF
TRBV5-1	TRBJ1-4	CASSFGTTNEKLFF
TRBV7-6	TRBJ2-5	CASSLDPAGEETQYF
TRBV29-1	TRBJ1-1	CSAQGGQGPNTEAFF
TRBV12-3/TRBV12-4	TRBJ2-5	CASSSILAAQETQYF
TRBV20-1	TRBJ1-1	CSARVGDTEAFF
TRBV20-1	TRBJ2-1	CSAREASGPGWQFF
TRBV12-3/TRBV12-4	TRBJ2-5	CASSARETQYF
TRBV7-9	TRBJ1-1	CASSTPRAPQGEAFF
TRBV19	TRBJ2-1	CASSMASRGTNEQFF
TRBV5-1	TRBJ2-1	CASNFAGGPWTYNEQFF
TRBV5-6	TRBJ2-1	CASSPERALYNEQFF
TRBV6-1	TRBJ2-3	CASSEDLGTGVGLDTQYF
TRBV4-3	TRBJ1-3	CASSQDLPGTDGNTIYF
TRBV20-1	TRBJ2-5	CSASDTPYRGTQYF
TRBV6-4	TRBJ2-1	CASSKKGDYNEQFF
TRBV5-1	TRBJ1-1	CASSWTGGATEAFF
TRBV4-3	TRBJ1-1	CASSPRPPGDSFNTEAFF
TRBV29-1	TRBJ1-3	CSVGATGSYGNTIYF